This T cell receptor beta chain was obtained from a study of blood T cell repertoires in COVID-19. There are 13 residues in the CDR3. Germline V lookup: CDR1 SNHLY, CDR2 FYNNEI. V lost 4 bases and J lost 6, with 11 bases in between. Clones were sequenced by immunoSEQ multiplex PCR, and TCRdb holds only the in-frame ones, with some missing. The profile shows some 96,000 clones, around four fifths of them singletons. Material for sequencing was peripheral blood. This TCR came from a man aged 70-80 years with active or convalescent COVID-19. The chain couples TRBV2 to TRBJ2-3; D possibly corresponds to TRBD1 (6 bases). CDR3 residues: CASSVSQGDTQYF. The CDR3 nucleotides are TGTGCCAGCAGTGTGTCCCAGGGGGATACGCAGTATTTT.